This T cell receptor (beta chain) was captured by sequencing in a study of CD4 T cells in relation to SARS-CoV-2 and coronaviruses. Study-level findings and limits: Samples before the pandemic and after infection were not matched within any donor. The assay detects memory recall responses, not culture-primed primary responses.

CD4+ T cells from unexposed donors were obtained before the COVID-19 pandemic (2011-2018). Cryopreserved PBMCs were CD4-enriched, then split into naive and memory cells. As to this clone: As yet, its antigen is unknown.

The method was immunoSEQ multiplex PCR; TCRdb's version includes in-frame clones alone and lacks a portion of them. The table records under 70,000 clones, more than 80% of them present only once. The sequence was obtained from a human donor in good health. The sample comprised memory CD4+ T cells from PBMCs.

The CDR3 spells CASSQVGDTQYF. In nucleotides, the CDR3 is TGTGCCAGCAGCCAGGTGGGGGATACGCAGTATTTT. The chain links TRBV5-5 to TRBJ2-3; D is unresolved. V was cut by 4 bases and J by 6 bases, with 9 bases left in between. This CDR3 has 12 amino acids. In germline, CDR1 is SGHKS, CDR2 YYEKEE (reference sequence).